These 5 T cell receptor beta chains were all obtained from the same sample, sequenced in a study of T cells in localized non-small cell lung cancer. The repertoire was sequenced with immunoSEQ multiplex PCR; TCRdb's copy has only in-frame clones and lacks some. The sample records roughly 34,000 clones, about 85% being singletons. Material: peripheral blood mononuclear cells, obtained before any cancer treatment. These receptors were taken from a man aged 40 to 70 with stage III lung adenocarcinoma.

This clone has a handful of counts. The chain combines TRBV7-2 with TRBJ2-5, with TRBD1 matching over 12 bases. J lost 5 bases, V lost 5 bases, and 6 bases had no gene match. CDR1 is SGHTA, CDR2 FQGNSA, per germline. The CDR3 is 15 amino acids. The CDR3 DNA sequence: TGTGCCAGCAGCCAAGGGACAGGGGGCTCGGAGACCCAGTACTTC. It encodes CASSQGTGGSETQYF. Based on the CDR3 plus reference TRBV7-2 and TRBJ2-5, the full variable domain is GAGVSQSPSNKVTEKGKDVELRCDPISGHTALYWYRQSLGQGLEFLIYFQGNSAPDKSGLPSDRFSAERTGGSVSTLTIQRTQQEDSAVYLCASSQGTGGSETQYFGPGTRLLVL.

CDR3 region: CASSWTGDPGNTIYF. The CDR3 bases are TGCGCCAGCAGCTGGACCGGGGACCCTGGAAACACCATATATTTT. This chain joins TRBV5-1 and TRBJ1-3; the D gene is possibly TRBD1 (5 bases). Trimming took 3 bases from V and 2 from J, leaving 12 bases between them. The CDR3 contains 15 residues. Germline V lookup: CDR1 SGHRS, CDR2 YFSETQ.

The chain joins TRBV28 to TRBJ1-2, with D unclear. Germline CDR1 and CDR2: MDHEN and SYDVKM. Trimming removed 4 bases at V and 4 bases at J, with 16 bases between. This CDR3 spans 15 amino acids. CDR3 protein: CASSSGPRGGYGYTF. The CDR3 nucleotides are TGTGCCAGCAGTTCAGGTCCCCGGGGTGGCTATGGCTACACCTTC.

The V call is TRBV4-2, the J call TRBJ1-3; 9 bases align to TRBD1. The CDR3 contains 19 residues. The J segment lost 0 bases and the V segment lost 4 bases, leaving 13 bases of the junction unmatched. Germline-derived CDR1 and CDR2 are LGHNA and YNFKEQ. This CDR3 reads CASSRQLDRGSLSGNTIYF. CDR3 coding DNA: TGTGCCAGCAGCCGCCAATTGGACAGGGGATCCCTCTCTGGAAACACCATATATTTT.

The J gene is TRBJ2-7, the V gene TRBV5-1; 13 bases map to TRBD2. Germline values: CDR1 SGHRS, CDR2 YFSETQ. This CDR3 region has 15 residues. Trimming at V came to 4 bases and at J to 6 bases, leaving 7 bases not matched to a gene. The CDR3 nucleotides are TGCGCCAGCAGCCAACCGGGACTAGCGGGGTCCGAGCAGTACTTC. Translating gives CASSQPGLAGSEQYF.